This TCR beta chain was found in a study of CD8+ T cells in alopecia areata. Investigators isolated RNA and reverse transcribed it into cDNA to act as the sequencing template. Here immunoSEQ multiplex PCR was the method, and the copy in TCRdb shows in-frame clones only, minus some. The table lists 50,000 to 70,000 clones, about 40% of them singletons, with 45% to 60% in the top ten. Points on this clone: Its antigen remains unknown.

V shed 4 bases and J shed 0 bases, with 16 bases lying between them. Germline V gives CDR1 SEHNR, CDR2 FQNEAQ (reference sequence). CDR3 length: 18 amino acids. Findings and caveats of the study: Sequencing of scalp samples also includes resident alphabeta T cells from normal skin.

Sorting of PBMCs yielded the CD4+ and CD8+ T cells. The gene calls are TRBV7-9 and TRBJ2-6; a possible D gene is TRBD1 (5 bases). The clonotype was recovered from a human donor with alopecia areata. Input material: NKG2D-low CD8+ T cells sorted from blood. DNA for the CDR3: TGTGCCAGCAGCTCGCCGACAGAGACCTACTCTGGGGCCAACGTCCTGACTTTC. This encodes CASSSPTETYSGANVLTF.